What follows are 9 T cell receptor beta chains derived from one specimen sequenced in a study of CD8 T cells in ankylosing spondylitis. Findings of the study overall: Made up of eight highly homologous variants, a TCR beta motif appeared characteristic of ankylosing spondylitis blood.

For these TCRs, the target antigens are not known. One entry per CDR3 protein results from TCRdb running MiXCR on the 5' RACE reads. Of 750,000 to 850,000 distinct CDR3 sequences listed, roughly 10% were seen once; the top ten hold 0.45% to 0.6%. Sequenced: blood, either unsorted or a sorted T cell fraction (not recorded which). The receptors come from a male donor with ankylosing spondylitis.

This clonotype was seen ten or more times. This chain links TRBV5-1 with TRBJ2-1; 9 bases map to TRBD1. The CDR3 runs to 16 residues. Germline V gene lookup returns CDR1 SGHRS and CDR2 YFSETQ. V lost 1 base and J lost 2; bases outside the gene matches: 4. The DNA of the CDR3 is TGCGCCAGCAGCTTGCGTGGGACAGGGACCTACAATGAGCAGTTCTTC. This encodes CASSLRGTGTYNEQFF. Full variable domain (missing parts from reference TRBV5-1 and TRBJ2-1): KAGVTQTPRYLIKTRGQQVTLSCSPISGHRSVSWYQQTPGQGLQFLFEYFSETQRNKGNFPGRFSGRQFSNSRSEMNVSTLELGDSALYLCASSLRGTGTYNEQFFGPGTRLTVL.

V and J are TRBV6-2 or TRBV6-3 and TRBJ2-1, with a tentative D call TRBD1 (6 bases). V was trimmed by 7 bases and J by 10 bases, leaving 17 bases between them. The germline V gene encodes CDR1 MNHEY and CDR2 SVGEGT. The CDR3 covers 13 residues. The CDR3 DNA reads TGTGCCAGCACCCGAAATAGGGGGAGCGAGCAGTTCTTC. Translated: CASTRNRGSEQFF.

The rearrangement joins TRBV5-4 to TRBJ2-5, with 12 nucleotides matching TRBD2. CDR3 length: 16 amino acids. Germline lookup yields CDR1 SGHNT and CDR2 YYREEE (reference sequence). V lost 0 bases to trimming and J lost 5 bases; unmatched junction nucleotides: 5. In nucleotides, the CDR3 is TGTGCCAGCAGCTTGGGGACTAGCGGGAATGAGGAGACCCAGTACTTC. Protein sequence: CASSLGTSGNEETQYF.

This clonotype was picked up many times. This chain connects TRBV29-1 to TRBJ2-7; possible D gene TRBD2, 5 bases. Germline V lookup: CDR1 SQVTM, CDR2 ANQGSEA. The CDR3 contains 12 residues. Trimming took off 3 bases at V and 7 bases at J, with 13 bases between the two ends. The CDR3 sequence is CSVDGTTGEQYF. For the CDR3, the DNA is TGCAGCGTTGATGGCACCACGGGGGAGCAGTACTTC.

The gene calls are TRBV6-5 and TRBJ1-1, with 10 positions matching TRBD1. The CDR3 loop spans 15 amino acids. Germline V gives CDR1 MNHEY, CDR2 SVGAGI. With 4 bases clipped from V and 4 bases from J, the junction kept 6 bases outside the gene matches. In nucleotides, the CDR3 is TGTGCCAGCAGTTGGGACAGGGGCGAACTCACTGAAGCTTTCTTT. Protein product: CASSWDRGELTEAFF.

This chain links TRBV20-1 with TRBJ2-1; 15 positions agree with TRBD2. Germline CDR1 reads DFQATT; CDR2 reads SNEGSKA (reference sequence). The V gene end was trimmed by 2 bases and the J gene end by 2 bases; junction bases not matched to a gene: 10. The length of the CDR3 is 19 residues. This CDR3 is CSARHSGLAGGTTYNEQFF. The DNA for the CDR3 is TGCAGTGCTAGACACTCCGGACTAGCGGGGGGGACTACCTACAATGAGCAGTTCTTC.

This clonotype showed up just a few times. The chain links TRBV4-3 to TRBJ2-2, with 9 positions matching TRBD1. CDR3 length: 17 amino acids. Per germline, CDR1 LGHNA and CDR2 YSLEER. J gave up 3 bases and V 3 bases, and 8 bases lay outside the gene matches. The CDR3 coding sequence is TGCGCCAGCAGCCACCCTGACAGGGGGTGGGACACCGGGGAGCTGTTTTTT. Its translation is CASSHPDRGWDTGELFF.

This clonotype has more than one count but fewer than ten. V is TRBV2 and J is TRBJ2-7, with a possible D match to TRBD2 (6 bases). Germline V gene lookup returns CDR1 SNHLY and CDR2 FYNNEI. Trimming stripped 1 base from V and 0 bases from J, with 10 bases between. The CDR3 totals 15 residues. This CDR3 is CASSEGGVFSYEQYF. In DNA form, the CDR3 reads TGTGCCAGCAGTGAAGGGGGGGTCTTCTCCTACGAGCAGTACTTC.

This clonotype was seen at least ten times. V usage is TRBV12-3 or TRBV12-4 and J usage is TRBJ1-6; D is possibly TRBD1 (5 bases). The CDR3 totals 13 residues. The CDR3 here is CCLEGTENSPLHF. CDR3 bases: TGTTGCCTGGAGGGGACGGAGAATTCACCCCTCCACTTT.